Presented here are 20 T cell receptor beta chains from one specimen sequenced in a study of regulatory T cells in long-lasting Graves disease. Libraries of TCR beta came from iRepertoire HTBI primers plus Arm-PCR of CDR3 regions. TCRdb processed the multiplex PCR reads anew with MiXCR; each CDR3 protein has one entry. The table lists 550,000 to 600,000 distinct CDR3 sequences, roughly 16% of them singletons, with approximately 12% in the top ten. Regarding time point: newly diagnosed GD, antithyroid drugs for less than 3 months. From PBMCs, RNA was extracted and then used to make the TCR library. These data also formed part of another study, on T cells in Graves' hyperthyroidism and ophthalmopathy.

This specimen consisted of peripheral blood mononuclear cells (PBMCs), obtained at new diagnosis, from a patient treated with antithyroid drugs. The receptors derive from a man younger than 30 with Graves disease.

This clonotype was seen many times. The chain joins TRBV20-1 to TRBJ2-1; unclear D gene. CDR3 length: 14 residues. V shed 3 bases and J shed 11 bases, with 20 bases lying between them. Germline V lookup: CDR1 DFQATT, CDR2 SNEGSKA (reference sequence). The CDR3 nucleotides read TGCAGTGCTAGGCTTAGTGACCACCCTTTCAAGCAGTTCTTC. This codes for CSARLSDHPFKQFF.

Ten or more counts support this clonotype. The chain recombines TRBV3-1 with TRBJ1-1, with a tentative D call TRBD1 (6 bases). The CDR3 contains 15 residues. V lost 4 bases and J lost 1, with 13 bases in between. Germline lookup yields CDR1 LGHDT and CDR2 YNNKEL (reference sequence). CDR3 bases: TGTGCCAGCAGCCGACGCCCACAGGGGAACACTGAAGCTTTCTTT. Its protein product is CASSRRPQGNTEAFF.

This chain joins TRBV7-9 and TRBJ2-1, with 8 bases identical to TRBD1. The CDR3 loop spans 17 amino acids. Germline V CDR1 and CDR2: SEHNR, FQNEAQ (reference sequence). V shed 2 bases, J shed 8 bases, and the junction held 14 bases outside the gene matches. CDR3 DNA sequence: TGTGCCAGCAGCTTAAGTCCCCGGGACAGGCGTGTCGATGAGCAGTTCTTC. This codes for CASSLSPRDRRVDEQFF.

This chain connects TRBV11-3 to TRBJ2-2, with 7 bases aligning to TRBD1. Unmatched junction bases numbered 12, after V lost 5 bases and J lost 6 bases. Germline CDR1 reads SGHNT; CDR2 reads YENEEA. The CDR3 covers 16 residues. This CDR3 is CASSPQTGVYSGELFF. CDR3 in DNA: TGTGCCAGCAGCCCACAAACAGGGGTGTACTCCGGGGAGCTGTTTTTT.

This clonotype appeared a few times. The chain employs TRBV7-9 and TRBJ1-1; 10 nucleotides align to TRBD1. The CDR3 spans 18 residues. CDR1 SEHNR and CDR2 FQNEAQ come from the germline V gene (reference sequence). The V gene end was trimmed by 1 base and the J gene end by 4 bases; junction bases not matched to a gene: 12. CDR3 residues: CASSLGWTGGNRGTEAFF. The DNA of the CDR3 is TGTGCCAGCAGCTTAGGGTGGACAGGGGGTAACCGGGGCACTGAAGCTTTCTTT.

This clonotype was picked up many times. J is TRBJ1-1 and V is TRBV2; D is uncertain. V shed 1 base and J shed 1 base, with 10 bases lying between them. The CDR3 loop spans 15 amino acids. The germline V gene has CDR1 SNHLY and CDR2 FYNNEI. CDR3 sequence (DNA): TGTGCCAGCAGTGAAGGTCGTCGGCAGAACACTGAAGCTTTCTTT. This gives the protein CASSEGRRQNTEAFF.

This chain connects TRBV7-8 to TRBJ1-6; D gene ambiguous. The CDR3 runs to 16 residues. V was pared by 4 bases and J by 3 bases, with 13 bases between. Germline V gene sequence: CDR1 SGHVS, CDR2 FQNEAQ. CDR3: CASSSEPLNYNSPLHF. The CDR3 nucleotides are TGTGCCAGCAGCTCGGAACCACTAAACTATAATTCACCCCTCCACTTT.

This clonotype occurred many times. The V and J genes are TRBV9 and TRBJ1-1; no reliable D call. The V gene's germline CDR1 is SGDLS and CDR2 YYNGEE. This CDR3 spans 14 amino acids. Trimming shortened V by 3 bases and J by 0 bases, and 9 bases separated the two germline ends. The CDR3 DNA reads as TGTGCCAGCAGCGGAGGGCCCCTGAACACTGAAGCTTTCTTT. Residues: CASSGGPLNTEAFF.

This clonotype appeared a few times. V and J are TRBV15 and TRBJ1-3; D gene unclear. V dropped 0 bases and J dropped 4 bases, with 4 bases sitting between them. The CDR3 consists of 13 residues. Germline loops: CDR1 LNHNV, CDR2 YYDKDF (reference sequence). The CDR3 region is CATSREYGNTIYF. Written as DNA, the CDR3 is TGTGCCACCAGCAGAGAGTACGGAAACACCATATATTTT.

This clonotype was seen repeatedly, ten times or more. The chain uses TRBV20-1 and TRBJ2-3; D possibly uses TRBD1 or TRBD2 (5 bases each). V lost 6 bases, J lost 4 bases, and 14 bases lay in between. Looked up from germline, CDR1 is DFQATT and CDR2 is SNEGSKA (reference sequence). CDR3 length equals 13 residues. CDR3 DNA sequence: TGCAGTGCCAGGACGAGGGGAGCAGATACGCAGTATTTT. Translation: CSARTRGADTQYF.

This clonotype was recorded many times. The chain recombines TRBV28 with TRBJ2-1, with TRBD2 matching over 11 bases. Germline V gene sequence: CDR1 MDHEN, CDR2 SYDVKM. Germline trimming cut 4 bases from V and 5 bases from J; bases unmatched to any gene: 7. The CDR3 consists of 16 residues. The CDR3 DNA is TGTGCCAGCAGTTGGGCTAGCGGGAGGCTAAACAATGAGCAGTTCTTC. Residues: CASSWASGRLNNEQFF.

This clonotype was counted ten times or more. This chain uses TRBV11-2 with TRBJ2-2, with D possibly being TRBD1 (5 bases). Germline loops: CDR1 SGHAT, CDR2 FQNNGV. The germline V and J ends were trimmed by 1 base and 4 bases, with 7 bases remaining between them. The CDR3 loop spans 14 amino acids. CDR3 sequence (DNA): TGTGCCAGCAGCTTAGTGACAGTCACCGGGGAGCTGTTTTTT. It is translated as CASSLVTVTGELFF.

V is TRBV13 and J is TRBJ2-2; 15 bases align to TRBD2. The germline gives CDR1 PRHDT, CDR2 FYEKMQ (reference sequence). J lost 7 bases, V lost 5 bases, and 5 bases had no gene match. The CDR3 totals 16 residues. CDR3 nucleotides: TGTGCCAGCAGCCTGGGGACTAGCGGGAGGTACGGGGAGCTGTTTTTT. This gives the protein CASSLGTSGRYGELFF.

This clonotype was seen only once. The junction departs from germline at one end; a sequencing error may be responsible. The V call is TRBV6-5, the J call TRBJ2-1; D might be TRBD1 or TRBD2, each matching 5 bases. The CDR3 has 12 residues. Germline V gene data show CDR1 as MNHEY and CDR2 as SVGAGI. CDR3 nucleotide sequence: TGCGCCAGCCCGGGGCCCTTGGGTGAGCAGTTCTTC. Its translation: CASPGPLGEQFF.

There are many counts of this clonotype. This chain joins TRBV6-2 or TRBV6-3 and TRBJ2-5; possible D gene TRBD2, 5 bases. Trimming took off 2 bases at V and 2 bases at J, with 6 bases between the two ends. Germline-derived CDR1 and CDR2 are MNHEY and SVGEGT. This CDR3 has 13 residues. As DNA, the CDR3 is TGTGCCAGCAGTTACCGGGAACAAGAGACCCAGTACTTC. This translates into CASSYREQETQYF.

This clonotype came up a few times. The chain couples TRBV10-2 to TRBJ1-1; no definite D call. The CDR3 runs 11 residues. Deletions cut 6 bases from V and 3 bases from J, with 5 bases between. Germline V CDR1 and CDR2: WSHSY, SAAADI. The CDR3 bases are TGCGCCAGCAGCGGGCACACTGAAGCTTTCTTT. It codes for CASSGHTEAFF.

About this clonotype: This may come from a read error, since a much larger clone is one base off. The chain has TRBV9 and TRBJ2-7; D gene unclear. Between the trimmed V and J ends, which lost 0 bases and 3 bases, there was a span of 7 bases. The CDR3 spans 13 residues. The germline gives CDR1 SGDLS, CDR2 YYNGEE. This CDR3 is CASSVAPGYEQYF. In DNA form, the CDR3 reads TGTGCCAGCAGCGTAGCCCCCGGCTACGAGCAGTACTTC.

This clonotype was found many times. V usage is TRBV28 and J usage is TRBJ2-7; 12 bases are shared with TRBD2. The CDR3 spans 16 residues. With 5 bases clipped from V and 4 bases from J, the junction kept 9 bases outside the gene matches. From germline, CDR1 is MDHEN and CDR2 SYDVKM. Written as DNA, the CDR3 is TGTGCCAGCAGTATACCCAAGACTAGCGGGGGATACGAGCAGTACTTC. Protein sequence: CASSIPKTSGGYEQYF.

The chain recombines TRBV11-3 with TRBJ2-1; TRBD2 matches 9 bases. The J segment lost 9 bases and the V segment lost 2 bases, leaving 8 bases of the junction unmatched. CDR3 length: 15 amino acids. CDR1 and CDR2 from the germline V gene are SGHNT and YENEEA. CDR3 sequence reads: CASSLRLAGRGEQFF. CDR3 bases: TGTGCCAGCAGCTTAAGGCTAGCGGGAAGAGGTGAGCAGTTCTTC.

This clonotype came up many times. This sequence joins TRBV29-1 and TRBJ1-1, with D possibly being TRBD1 (6 bases). The CDR3 loop spans 14 amino acids. Trimming cost V 4 bases and J 0 bases, with 12 bases left between them. Germline CDR1 is SQVTM and CDR2 is ANQGSEA. Here the CDR3 DNA reads TGCAGCGTTGGGACAGTGGGTATGAACACTGAAGCTTTCTTT. Its translation: CSVGTVGMNTEAFF.